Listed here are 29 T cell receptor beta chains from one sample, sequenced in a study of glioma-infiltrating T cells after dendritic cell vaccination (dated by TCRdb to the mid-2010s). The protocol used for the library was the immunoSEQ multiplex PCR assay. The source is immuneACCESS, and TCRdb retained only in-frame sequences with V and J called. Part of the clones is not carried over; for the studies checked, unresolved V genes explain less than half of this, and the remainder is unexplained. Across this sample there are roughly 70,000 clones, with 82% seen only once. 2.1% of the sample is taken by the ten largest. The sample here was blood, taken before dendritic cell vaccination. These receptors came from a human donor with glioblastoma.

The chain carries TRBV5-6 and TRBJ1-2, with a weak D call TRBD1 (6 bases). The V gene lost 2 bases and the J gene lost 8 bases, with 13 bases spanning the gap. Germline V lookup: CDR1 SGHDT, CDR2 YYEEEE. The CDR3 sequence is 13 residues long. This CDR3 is CASSFDRWGGYTF. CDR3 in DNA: TGTGCCAGCAGCTTCGACAGGTGGGGGGGCTACACCTTC. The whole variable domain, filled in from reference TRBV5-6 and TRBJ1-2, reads DAGVTQSPTHLIKTRGQQVTLRCSPKSGHDTVSWYQQALGQGPQFIFQYYEEEERQRGNFPDRFSGHQFPNYSSELNVNALLLGDSALYLCASSFDRWGGYTFGSGTRLTVV.

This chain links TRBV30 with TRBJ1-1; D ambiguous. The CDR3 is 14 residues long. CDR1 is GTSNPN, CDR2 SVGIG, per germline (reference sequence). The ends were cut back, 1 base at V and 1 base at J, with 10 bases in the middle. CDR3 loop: CAWSGGSKNTEAFF. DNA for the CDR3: TGTGCCTGGAGTGGAGGATCTAAGAACACTGAAGCTTTCTTT.

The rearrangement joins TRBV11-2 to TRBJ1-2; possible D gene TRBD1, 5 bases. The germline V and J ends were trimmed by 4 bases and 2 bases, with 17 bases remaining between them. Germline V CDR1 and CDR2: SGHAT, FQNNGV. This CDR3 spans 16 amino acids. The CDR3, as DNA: TGTGCCAGCAGCTCATGGGACTCCCCGAGGAACTATGGCTACACCTTC. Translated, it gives CASSSWDSPRNYGYTF.

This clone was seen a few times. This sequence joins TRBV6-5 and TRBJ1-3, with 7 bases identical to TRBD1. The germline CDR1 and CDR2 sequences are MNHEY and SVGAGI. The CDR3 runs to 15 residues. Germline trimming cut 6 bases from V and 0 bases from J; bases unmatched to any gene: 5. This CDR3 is CASSRQGDSGNTIYF. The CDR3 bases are TGTGCCAGCAGCCGACAGGGAGACTCTGGAAACACCATATATTTT.

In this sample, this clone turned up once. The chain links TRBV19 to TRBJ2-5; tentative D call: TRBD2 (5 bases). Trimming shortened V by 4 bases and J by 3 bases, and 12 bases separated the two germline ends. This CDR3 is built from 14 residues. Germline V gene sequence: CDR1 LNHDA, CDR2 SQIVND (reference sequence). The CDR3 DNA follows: TGTGCCAGTAGTAGGCTAGCAGACAAAGAGACCCAGTACTTC. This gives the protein CASSRLADKETQYF. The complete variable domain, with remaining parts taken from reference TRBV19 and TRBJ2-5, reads DGGITQSPKYLFRKEGQNVTLSCEQNLNHDAMYWYRQDPGQGLRLIYYSQIVNDFQKGDIAEGYSVSREKKESFPLTVTSAQKNPTAFYLCASSRLADKETQYFGPGTRLLVL.

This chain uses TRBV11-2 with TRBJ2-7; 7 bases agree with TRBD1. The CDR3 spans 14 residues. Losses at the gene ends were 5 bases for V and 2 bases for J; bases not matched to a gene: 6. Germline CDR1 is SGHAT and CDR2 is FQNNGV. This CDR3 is CASSNDRAAYEQYV. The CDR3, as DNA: TGTGCCAGCAGCAACGACAGGGCAGCCTACGAGCAGTACGTC.

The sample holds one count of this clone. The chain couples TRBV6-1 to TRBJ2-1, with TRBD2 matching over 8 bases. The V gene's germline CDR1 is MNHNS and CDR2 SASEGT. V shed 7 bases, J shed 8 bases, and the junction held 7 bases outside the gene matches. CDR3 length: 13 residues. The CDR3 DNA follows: TGTGCCAGCATCCAGCGGGAGAGCTATGAGCAGTTCTTC. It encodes CASIQRESYEQFF.

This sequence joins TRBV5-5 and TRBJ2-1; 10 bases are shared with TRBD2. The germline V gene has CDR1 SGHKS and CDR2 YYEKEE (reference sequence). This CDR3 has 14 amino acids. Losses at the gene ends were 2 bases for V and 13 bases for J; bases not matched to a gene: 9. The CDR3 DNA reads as TGTGCCAGCAGCTTTTTTAGCGGGGGGTCAGATCAGTTCTTC. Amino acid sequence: CASSFFSGGSDQFF.

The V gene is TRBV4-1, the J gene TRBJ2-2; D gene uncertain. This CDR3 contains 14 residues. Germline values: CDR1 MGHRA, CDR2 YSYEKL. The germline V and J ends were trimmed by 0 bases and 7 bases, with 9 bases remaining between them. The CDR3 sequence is CASSQESTGGELFF. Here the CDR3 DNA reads TGCGCCAGCAGCCAAGAAAGCACGGGCGGGGAGCTGTTTTTT.

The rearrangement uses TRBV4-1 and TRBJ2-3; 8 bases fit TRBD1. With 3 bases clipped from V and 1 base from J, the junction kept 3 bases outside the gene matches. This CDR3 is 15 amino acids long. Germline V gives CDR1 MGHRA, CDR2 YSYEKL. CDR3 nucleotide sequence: TGCGCCAGCAGCCAGGTGGACAGGGGCACAGATACGCAGTATTTT. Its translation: CASSQVDRGTDTQYF.

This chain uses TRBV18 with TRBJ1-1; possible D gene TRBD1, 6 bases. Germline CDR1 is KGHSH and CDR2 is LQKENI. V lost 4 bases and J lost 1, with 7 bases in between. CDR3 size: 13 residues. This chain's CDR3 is CASSQGENTEAFF. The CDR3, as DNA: TGTGCCAGCTCACAGGGGGAGAACACTGAAGCTTTCTTT.

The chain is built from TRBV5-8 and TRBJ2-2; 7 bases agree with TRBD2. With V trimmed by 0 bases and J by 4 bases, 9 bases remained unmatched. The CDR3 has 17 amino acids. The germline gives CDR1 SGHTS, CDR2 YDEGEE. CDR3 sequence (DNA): TGTGCCAGCAGCTTGGTTTCCACTAGCGAGAGCACCGGGGAGCTGTTTTTT. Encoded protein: CASSLVSTSESTGELFF.

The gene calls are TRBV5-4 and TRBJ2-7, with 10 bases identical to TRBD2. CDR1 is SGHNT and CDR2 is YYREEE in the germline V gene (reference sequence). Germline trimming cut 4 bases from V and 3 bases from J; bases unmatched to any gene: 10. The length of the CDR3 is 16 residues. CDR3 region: CASSPGGTSVVYEQYV. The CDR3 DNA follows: TGTGCCAGCAGCCCAGGCGGGACTAGCGTTGTCTACGAGCAGTACGTC.

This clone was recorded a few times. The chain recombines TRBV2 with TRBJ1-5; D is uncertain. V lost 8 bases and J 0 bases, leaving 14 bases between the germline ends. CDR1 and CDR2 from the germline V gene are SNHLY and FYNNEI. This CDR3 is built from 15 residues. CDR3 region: CASSRLENSNQPQHF. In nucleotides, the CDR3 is TGTGCCAGCTCACGCCTCGAGAATAGCAATCAGCCCCAGCATTTT.

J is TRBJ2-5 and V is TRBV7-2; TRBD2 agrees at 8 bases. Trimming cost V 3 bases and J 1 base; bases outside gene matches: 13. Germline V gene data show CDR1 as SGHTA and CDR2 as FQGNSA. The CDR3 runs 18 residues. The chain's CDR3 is CASSFGSGTRLSQETQYF. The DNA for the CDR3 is TGTGCCAGCAGCTTTGGGTCGGGGACTAGGCTCAGCCAAGAGACCCAGTACTTC.

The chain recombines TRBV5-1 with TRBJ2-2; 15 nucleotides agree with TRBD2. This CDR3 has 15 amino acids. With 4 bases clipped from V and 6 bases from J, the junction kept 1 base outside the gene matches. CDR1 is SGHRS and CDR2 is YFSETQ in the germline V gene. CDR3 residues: CASSGTSGRPGELFF. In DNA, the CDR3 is TGCGCCAGCAGCGGGACTAGCGGGAGGCCCGGGGAGCTGTTTTTT.

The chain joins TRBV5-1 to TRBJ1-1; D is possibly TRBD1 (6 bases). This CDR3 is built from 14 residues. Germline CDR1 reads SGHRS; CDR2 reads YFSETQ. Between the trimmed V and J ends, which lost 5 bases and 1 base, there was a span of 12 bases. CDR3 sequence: CASSGGQRNTEAFF. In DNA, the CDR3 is TGCGCCAGCAGTGGTGGACAGCGGAACACTGAAGCTTTCTTT.

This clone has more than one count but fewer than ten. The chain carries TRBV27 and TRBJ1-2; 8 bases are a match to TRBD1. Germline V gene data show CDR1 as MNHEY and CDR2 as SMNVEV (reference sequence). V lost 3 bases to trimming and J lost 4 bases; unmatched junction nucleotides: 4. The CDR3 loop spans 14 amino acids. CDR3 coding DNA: TGTGCCAGCAGTTTCGGACAGGGAGGCTATGGCTACACCTTC. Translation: CASSFGQGGYGYTF.

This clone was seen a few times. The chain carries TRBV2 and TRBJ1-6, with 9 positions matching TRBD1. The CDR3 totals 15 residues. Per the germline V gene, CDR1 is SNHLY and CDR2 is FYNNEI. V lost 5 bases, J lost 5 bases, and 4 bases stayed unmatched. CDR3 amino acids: CASSPRQGDNSPLHF. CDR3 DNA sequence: TGTGCCAGCAGTCCCCGACAGGGGGATAATTCACCCCTCCACTTT. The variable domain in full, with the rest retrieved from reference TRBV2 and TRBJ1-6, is EPEVTQTPSHQVTQMGQEVILRCVPISNHLYFYWYRQILGQKVEFLVSFYNNEISEKSEIFDDQFSVERPDGSNFTLKIRSTKLEDSAMYFCASSPRQGDNSPLHFGNGTRLTVT.

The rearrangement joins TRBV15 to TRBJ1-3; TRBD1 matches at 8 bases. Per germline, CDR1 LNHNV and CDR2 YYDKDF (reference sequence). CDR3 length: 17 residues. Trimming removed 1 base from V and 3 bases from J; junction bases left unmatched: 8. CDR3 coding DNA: TGTGCCACCAGCAGAGTCCGCCTGGACAGGGATGGAAACACCATATATTTT. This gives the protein CATSRVRLDRDGNTIYF.

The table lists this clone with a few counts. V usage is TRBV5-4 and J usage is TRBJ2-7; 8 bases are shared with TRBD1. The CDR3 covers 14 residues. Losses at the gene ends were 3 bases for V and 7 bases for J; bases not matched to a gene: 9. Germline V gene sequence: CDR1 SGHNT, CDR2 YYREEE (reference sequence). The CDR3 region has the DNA TGTGCCAGCAGCTCCTCCCAGGGGGCGCGAGAGCAGTACGTC. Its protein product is CASSSSQGAREQYV.

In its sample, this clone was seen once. The CDR3, as DNA: TGCGCCAGCAGCTTGGTACGGAGTTCTTACGAGCAGTACTTC. Translated: CASSLVRSSYEQYF. This chain links TRBV5-1 with TRBJ2-7; no definite D call. V lost 0 bases and J 4 bases, leaving 11 bases between the germline ends. CDR1 and CDR2 (germline): SGHRS, YFSETQ. This CDR3 has 14 amino acids.

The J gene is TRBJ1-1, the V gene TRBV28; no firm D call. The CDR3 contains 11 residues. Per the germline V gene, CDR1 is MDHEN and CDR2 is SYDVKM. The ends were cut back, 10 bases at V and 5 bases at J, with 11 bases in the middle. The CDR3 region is CATSQRTEAFF. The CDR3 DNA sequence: TGTGCCACCTCACAGCGGACTGAAGCTTTCTTT.

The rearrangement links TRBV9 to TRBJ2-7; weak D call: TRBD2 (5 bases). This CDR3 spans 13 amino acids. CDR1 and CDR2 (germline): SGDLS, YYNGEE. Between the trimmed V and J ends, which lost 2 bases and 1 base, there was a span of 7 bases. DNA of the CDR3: TGTGCCAGCAGCGTGGAGGCATCCTACGAGCAGTACTTC. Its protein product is CASSVEASYEQYF.

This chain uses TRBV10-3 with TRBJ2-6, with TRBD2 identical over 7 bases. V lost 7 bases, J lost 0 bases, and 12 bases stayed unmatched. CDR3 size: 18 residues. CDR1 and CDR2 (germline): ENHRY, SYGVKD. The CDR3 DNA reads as TGTGCCATCATGGGGGTGGCCGGGGACTACTCTGGGGCCAACGTCCTGACTTTC. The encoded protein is CAIMGVAGDYSGANVLTF.

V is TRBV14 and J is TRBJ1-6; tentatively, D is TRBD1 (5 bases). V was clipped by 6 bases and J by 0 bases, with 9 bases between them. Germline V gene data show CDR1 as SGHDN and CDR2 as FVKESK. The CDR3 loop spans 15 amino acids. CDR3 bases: TGTGCCAGCAGTCGAGACAGCTCCTATAATTCACCCCTCCACTTT. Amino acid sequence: CASSRDSSYNSPLHF.

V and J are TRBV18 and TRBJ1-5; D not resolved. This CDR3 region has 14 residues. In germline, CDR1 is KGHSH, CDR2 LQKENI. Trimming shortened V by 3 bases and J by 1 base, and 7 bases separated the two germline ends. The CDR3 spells CASSPAESNQPQHF. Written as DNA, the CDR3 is TGTGCCAGCTCACCGGCGGAGAGCAATCAGCCCCAGCATTTT.

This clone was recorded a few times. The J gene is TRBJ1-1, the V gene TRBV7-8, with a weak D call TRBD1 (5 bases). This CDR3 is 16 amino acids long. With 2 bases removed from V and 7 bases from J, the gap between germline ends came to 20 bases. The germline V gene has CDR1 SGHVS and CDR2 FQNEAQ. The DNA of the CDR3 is TGTGCCAGCAGCTTACGGGACCCCCGTGGAGGGTATGAAGCTTTCTTT. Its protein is CASSLRDPRGGYEAFF.

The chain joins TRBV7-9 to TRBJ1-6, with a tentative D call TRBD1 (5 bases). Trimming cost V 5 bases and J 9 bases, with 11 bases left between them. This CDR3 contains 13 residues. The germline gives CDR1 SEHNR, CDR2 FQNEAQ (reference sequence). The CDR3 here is CASSGRQTSPLHF. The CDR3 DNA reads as TGTGCCAGCAGCGGGCGACAGACTTCACCCCTCCACTTT. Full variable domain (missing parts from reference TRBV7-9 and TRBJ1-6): DTGVSQNPRHKITKRGQNVTFRCDPISEHNRLYWYRQTLGQGPEFLTYFQNEAQLEKSRLLSDRFSAERPKGSFSTLEIQRTEQGDSAMYLCASSGRQTSPLHFGNGTRLTVT.